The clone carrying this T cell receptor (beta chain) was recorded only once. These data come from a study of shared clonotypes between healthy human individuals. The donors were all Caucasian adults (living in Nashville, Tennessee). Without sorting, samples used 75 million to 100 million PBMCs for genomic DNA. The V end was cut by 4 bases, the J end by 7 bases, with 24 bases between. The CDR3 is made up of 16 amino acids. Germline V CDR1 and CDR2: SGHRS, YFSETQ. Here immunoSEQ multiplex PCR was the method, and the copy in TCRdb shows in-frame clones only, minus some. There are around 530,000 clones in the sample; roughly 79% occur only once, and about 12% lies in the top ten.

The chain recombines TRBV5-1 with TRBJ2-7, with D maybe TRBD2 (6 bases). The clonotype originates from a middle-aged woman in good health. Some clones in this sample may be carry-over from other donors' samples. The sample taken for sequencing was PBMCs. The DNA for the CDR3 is TGCGCCAGCAGCCCGCGACTAGGCGGGATTACGAGAGAGCAGTACTTC. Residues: CASSPRLGGITREQYF.